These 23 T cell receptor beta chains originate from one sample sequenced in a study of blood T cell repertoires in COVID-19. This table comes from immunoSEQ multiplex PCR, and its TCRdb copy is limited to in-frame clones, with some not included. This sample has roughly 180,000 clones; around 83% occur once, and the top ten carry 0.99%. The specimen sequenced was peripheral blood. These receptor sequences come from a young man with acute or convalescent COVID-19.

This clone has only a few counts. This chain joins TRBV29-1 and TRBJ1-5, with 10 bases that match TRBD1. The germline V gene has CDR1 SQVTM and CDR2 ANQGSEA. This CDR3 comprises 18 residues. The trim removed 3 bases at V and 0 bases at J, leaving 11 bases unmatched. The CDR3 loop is CSVEGQGKEGYSNQPQHF. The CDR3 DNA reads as TGCAGCGTTGAGGGACAGGGGAAAGAGGGGTATAGCAATCAGCCCCAGCATTTT.

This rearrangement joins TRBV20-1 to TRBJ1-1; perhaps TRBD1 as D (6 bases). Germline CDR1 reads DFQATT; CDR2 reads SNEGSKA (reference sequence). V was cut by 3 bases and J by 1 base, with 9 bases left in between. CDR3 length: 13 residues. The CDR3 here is CSASGGGNTEAFF. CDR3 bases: TGCAGTGCTAGTGGGGGCGGGAACACTGAAGCTTTCTTT.

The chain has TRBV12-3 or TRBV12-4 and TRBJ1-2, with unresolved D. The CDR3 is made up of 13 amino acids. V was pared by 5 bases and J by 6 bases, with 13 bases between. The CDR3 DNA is TGTGCCAGCAGTGGAGGATTTTCTCATGGCTACACCTTC. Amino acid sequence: CASSGGFSHGYTF.

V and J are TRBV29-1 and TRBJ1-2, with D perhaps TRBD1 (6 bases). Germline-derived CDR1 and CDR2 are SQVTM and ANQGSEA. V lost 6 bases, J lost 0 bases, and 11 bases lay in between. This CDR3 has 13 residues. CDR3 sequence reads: CSVDSAANYGYTF. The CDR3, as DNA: TGCAGCGTGGACAGTGCAGCTAACTATGGCTACACCTTC.

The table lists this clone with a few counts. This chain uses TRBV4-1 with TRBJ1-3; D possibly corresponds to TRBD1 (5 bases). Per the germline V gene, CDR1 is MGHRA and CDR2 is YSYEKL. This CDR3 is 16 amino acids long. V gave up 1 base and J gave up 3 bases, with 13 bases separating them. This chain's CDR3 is CASSQANQGGGNTIYF. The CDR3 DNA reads TGCGCCAGCAGCCAAGCCAATCAGGGAGGTGGAAACACCATATATTTT.

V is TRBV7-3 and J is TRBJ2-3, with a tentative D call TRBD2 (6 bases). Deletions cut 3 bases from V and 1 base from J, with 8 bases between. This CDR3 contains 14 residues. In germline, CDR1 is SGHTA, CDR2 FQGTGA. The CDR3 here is CASSFGGRTDTQYF. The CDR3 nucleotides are TGTGCCAGCAGCTTCGGGGGTCGCACAGATACGCAGTATTTT. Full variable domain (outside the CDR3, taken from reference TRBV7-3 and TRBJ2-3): GAGVSQTPSNKVTEKGKYVELRCDPISGHTALYWYRQSLGQGPEFLIYFQGTGAADDSGLPNDRFFAVRPEGSVSTLKIQRTERGDSAVYLCASSFGGRTDTQYFGPGTRLTVL.

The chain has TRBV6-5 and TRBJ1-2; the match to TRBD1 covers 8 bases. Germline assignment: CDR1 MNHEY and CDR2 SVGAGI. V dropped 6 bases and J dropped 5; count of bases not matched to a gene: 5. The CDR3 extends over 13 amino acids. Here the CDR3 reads CASRTTGGYGYTF. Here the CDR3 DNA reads TGTGCCAGCAGGACCACAGGGGGATATGGCTACACCTTC.

CDR3 in amino acids: CASSPSGQGTGYTF. CDR3 DNA sequence: TGTGCCAGCAGTCCATCGGGACAGGGGACTGGCTACACCTTC. The V and J genes are TRBV6-5 and TRBJ1-2; 10 bases fit TRBD1. The CDR3 has 14 amino acids. Trimming removed 5 bases from V and 7 bases from J; junction bases left unmatched: 7. Germline-derived CDR1 and CDR2 are MNHEY and SVGAGI.

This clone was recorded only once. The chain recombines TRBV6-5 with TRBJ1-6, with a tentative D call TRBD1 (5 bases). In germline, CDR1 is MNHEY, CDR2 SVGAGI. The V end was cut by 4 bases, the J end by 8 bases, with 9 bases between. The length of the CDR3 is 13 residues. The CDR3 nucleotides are TGTGCCAGCAGTTCCAGGGTGGATTCACCCCTCCACTTT. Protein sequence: CASSSRVDSPLHF.

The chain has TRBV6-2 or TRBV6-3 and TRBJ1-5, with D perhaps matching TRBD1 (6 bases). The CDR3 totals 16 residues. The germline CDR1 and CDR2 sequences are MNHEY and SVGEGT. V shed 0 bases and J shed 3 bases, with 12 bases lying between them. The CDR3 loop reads CASSYSNYRVNQPQHF. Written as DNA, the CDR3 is TGTGCCAGCAGTTACTCGAATTACAGGGTCAATCAGCCCCAGCATTTT.

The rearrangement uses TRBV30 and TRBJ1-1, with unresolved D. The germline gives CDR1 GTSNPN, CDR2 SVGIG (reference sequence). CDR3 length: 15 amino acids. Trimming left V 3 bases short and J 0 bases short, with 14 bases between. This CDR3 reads CAWRAPDKMNTEAFF. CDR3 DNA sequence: TGTGCCTGGAGAGCCCCCGACAAAATGAACACTGAAGCTTTCTTT.

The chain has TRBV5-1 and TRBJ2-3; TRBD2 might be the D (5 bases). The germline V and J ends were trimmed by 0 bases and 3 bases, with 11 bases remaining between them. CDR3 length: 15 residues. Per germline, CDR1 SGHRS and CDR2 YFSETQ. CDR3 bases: TGCGCCAGCAGCTTGGCCGGCGGACTGACAGATACGCAGTATTTT. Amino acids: CASSLAGGLTDTQYF.

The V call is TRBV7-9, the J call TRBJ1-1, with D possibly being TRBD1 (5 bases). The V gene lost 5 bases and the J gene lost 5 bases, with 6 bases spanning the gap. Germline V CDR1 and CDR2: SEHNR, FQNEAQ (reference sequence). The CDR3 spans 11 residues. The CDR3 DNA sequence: TGTGCCAGCAGCGCAGGGACTGAAGCTTTCTTT. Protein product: CASSAGTEAFF.

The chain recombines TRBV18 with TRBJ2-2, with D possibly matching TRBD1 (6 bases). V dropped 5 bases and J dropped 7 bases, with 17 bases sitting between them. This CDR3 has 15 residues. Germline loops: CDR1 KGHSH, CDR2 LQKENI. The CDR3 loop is CASSSVLGAIGELFF. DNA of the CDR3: TGTGCCAGCTCATCTGTGCTGGGGGCTATCGGGGAGCTGTTTTTT.

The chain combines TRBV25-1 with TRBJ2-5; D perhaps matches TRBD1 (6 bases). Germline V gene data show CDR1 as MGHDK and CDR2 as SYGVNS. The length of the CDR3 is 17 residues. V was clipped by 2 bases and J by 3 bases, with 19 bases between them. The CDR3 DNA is TGTGCCAGCAGTGAAGGCTACCAGGGGTGGGCGGAAGAGACCCAGTACTTC. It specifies CASSEGYQGWAEETQYF.

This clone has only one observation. CDR3 sequence: CASSSGGGSYNSPLHF. The CDR3 coding sequence is TGCGCCAGCAGCTCAGGGGGCGGATCCTATAATTCACCCCTCCACTTT. The J gene is TRBJ1-6, the V gene TRBV5-1; 8 bases align to TRBD1. From germline, CDR1 is SGHRS and CDR2 YFSETQ. This CDR3 comprises 16 residues. V gave up 3 bases and J gave up 1 base; unmatched junction bases: 3.

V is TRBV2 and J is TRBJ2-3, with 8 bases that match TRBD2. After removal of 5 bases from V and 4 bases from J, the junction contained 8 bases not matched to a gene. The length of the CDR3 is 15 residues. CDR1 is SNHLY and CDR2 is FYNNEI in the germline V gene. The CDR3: CASSLWSGGPDTQYF. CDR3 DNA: TGTGCCAGCAGTCTCTGGAGCGGGGGCCCAGATACGCAGTATTTT. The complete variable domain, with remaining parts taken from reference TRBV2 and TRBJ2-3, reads EPEVTQTPSHQVTQMGQEVILRCVPISNHLYFYWYRQILGQKVEFLVSFYNNEISEKSEIFDDQFSVERPDGSNFTLKIRSTKLEDSAMYFCASSLWSGGPDTQYFGPGTRLTVL.

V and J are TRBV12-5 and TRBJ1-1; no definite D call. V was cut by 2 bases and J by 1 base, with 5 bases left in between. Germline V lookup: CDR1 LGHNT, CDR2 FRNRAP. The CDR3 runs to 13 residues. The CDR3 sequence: CASGLRGNTEAFF. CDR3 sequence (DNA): TGTGCTAGTGGTTTGCGGGGGAACACTGAAGCTTTCTTT. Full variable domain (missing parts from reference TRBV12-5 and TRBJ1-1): DARVTQTPRHKVTEMGQEVTMRCQPILGHNTVFWYRQTMMQGLELLAYFRNRAPLDDSGMPKDRFSAEMPDATLATLKIQPSEPRDSAVYFCASGLRGNTEAFFGQGTRLTVV.

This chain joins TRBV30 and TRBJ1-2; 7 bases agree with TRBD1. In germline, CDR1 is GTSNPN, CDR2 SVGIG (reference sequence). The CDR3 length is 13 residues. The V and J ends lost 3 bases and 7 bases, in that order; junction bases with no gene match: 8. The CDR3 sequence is CAWRRDSLRGYTF. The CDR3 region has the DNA TGTGCCTGGAGAAGGGACAGTCTCCGTGGCTACACCTTC.

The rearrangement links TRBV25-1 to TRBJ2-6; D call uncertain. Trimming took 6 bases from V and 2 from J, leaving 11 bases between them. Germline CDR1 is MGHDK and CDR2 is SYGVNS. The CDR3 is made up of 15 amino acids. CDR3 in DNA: TGTGCCAGCAGCCCCCGGGTAGCTGGGGCCAACGTCCTGACTTTC. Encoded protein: CASSPRVAGANVLTF.

CDR3 DNA sequence: TGTGCCAGCAGGCCTACAGGGTTTAAATCCTACGAGCAGTACGTC. This codes for CASRPTGFKSYEQYV. This rearrangement joins TRBV28 to TRBJ2-7; TRBD1 is a possible D gene (6 bases). This CDR3 has 15 amino acids. Germline CDR1 MDHEN, CDR2 SYDVKM. V was cut by 6 bases and J by 1 base, with 16 bases left in between.

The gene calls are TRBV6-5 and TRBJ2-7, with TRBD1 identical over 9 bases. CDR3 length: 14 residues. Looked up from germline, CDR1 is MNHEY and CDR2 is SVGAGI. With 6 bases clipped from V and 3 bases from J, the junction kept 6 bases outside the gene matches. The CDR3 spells CASRTGGYHYEQYF. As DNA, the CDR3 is TGTGCCAGCAGGACAGGGGGGTATCACTACGAGCAGTACTTC.

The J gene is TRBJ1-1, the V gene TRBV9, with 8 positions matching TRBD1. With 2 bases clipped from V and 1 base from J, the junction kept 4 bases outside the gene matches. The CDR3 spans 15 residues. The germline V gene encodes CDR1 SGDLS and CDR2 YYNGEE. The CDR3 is CASSVTGTGNTEAFF. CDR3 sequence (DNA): TGTGCCAGCAGCGTCACCGGGACAGGGAACACTGAAGCTTTCTTT.